Listed here are 28 T cell receptor beta chains from one sample, sequenced in a study of graft-versus-host responses after intestinal transplantation. Sequenced by immunoSEQ multiplex PCR; TCRdb stores in-frame clones only, minus some. The table lists some 110,000 clones, approximately 90% of them singletons. Antigen specificity for these receptors is unknown. Sequences were derived from unstimulated CD4+ T cells sorted from spleen or lymph node cells, sampled before intestinal transplant. These receptors all come from a human donor who received an intestinal transplant.

The chain carries TRBV11-2 and TRBJ2-3; tentative D call: TRBD1 (6 bases). Between the trimmed V and J ends, which lost 4 bases and 0 bases, there was a span of 8 bases. CDR3 length equals 14 residues. CDR1 and CDR2 from the germline V gene are SGHAT and FQNNGV. CDR3 sequence (DNA): TGTGCCAGCAGCTCAGGGGTGAGCACAGATACGCAGTATTTT. Its translation: CASSSGVSTDTQYF.

V and J are TRBV7-2 and TRBJ2-7; D may be TRBD2 (6 bases). The length of the CDR3 is 15 residues. V was clipped by 5 bases and J by 3 bases, with 17 bases between them. CDR1 SGHTA and CDR2 FQGNSA come from the germline V gene. CDR3 sequence reads: CASSGPGTSSYEQYF. The CDR3 region has the DNA TGTGCCAGCAGCGGACCCGGGACTTCTAGCTACGAGCAGTACTTC.

This chain uses TRBV5-6 with TRBJ2-2; 9 nucleotides align to TRBD2. This CDR3 region has 17 residues. Germline V gene data show CDR1 as SGHDT and CDR2 as YYEEEE. The trim removed 4 bases at V and 6 bases at J, leaving 13 bases unmatched. The CDR3 is CASSLRRVAGVPGELFF. As DNA, the CDR3 is TGTGCCAGCAGCCTCCGGAGAGTAGCGGGAGTCCCCGGGGAGCTGTTTTTT.

The V call is TRBV5-4, the J call TRBJ2-3, with TRBD2 matching 8 bases. From germline, CDR1 is SGHNT and CDR2 YYREEE (reference sequence). The CDR3 totals 15 residues. Losses at the gene ends were 4 bases for V and 2 bases for J; bases not matched to a gene: 6. Written as DNA, the CDR3 is TGTGCCAGCAGCCTCAGTAGCGGGGTCACAGATACGCAGTATTTT. Its translation: CASSLSSGVTDTQYF.

The genes are TRBV20-1 and TRBJ2-1; D not resolved. The CDR3 is 11 residues long. Germline CDR1 DFQATT, CDR2 SNEGSKA (reference sequence). V was clipped by 3 bases and J by 7 bases, with 7 bases between them. The CDR3 DNA follows: TGCAGTGCTAGTAGAGTGAATGAGCAGTTCTTC. This codes for CSASRVNEQFF.

The chain recombines TRBV2 with TRBJ2-3; 13 bases fit TRBD2. The CDR3 has 20 residues. The V and J ends lost 6 bases and 0 bases, in that order; junction bases with no gene match: 15. Germline V CDR1 and CDR2: SNHLY, FYNNEI. For the CDR3, the DNA is TGTGCCAGCAGCGCTTTGACCCGGACTAGCGGGGGCCCTAGCACAGATACGCAGTATTTT. Residues: CASSALTRTSGGPSTDTQYF.

The chain has TRBV19 and TRBJ2-5; possibly TRBD1 for D (5 bases). Deletions cut 3 bases from V and 4 bases from J, with 9 bases between. This CDR3 region has 13 residues. The germline V gene has CDR1 LNHDA and CDR2 SQIVND (reference sequence). For the CDR3, the DNA is TGTGCCAGTAGTATGTCAGGGTTAGAGACCCAGTACTTC. Protein sequence: CASSMSGLETQYF.

The chain employs TRBV2 and TRBJ2-3; TRBD2 aligns across 9 bases. This CDR3 contains 17 residues. The V gene end was trimmed by 4 bases and the J gene end by 2 bases; junction bases not matched to a gene: 10. Looked up from germline, CDR1 is SNHLY and CDR2 is FYNNEI. CDR3 protein: CASSVMGLAGTTDTQYF. CDR3 nucleotide sequence: TGTGCCAGCAGTGTCATGGGGCTAGCGGGAACCACAGATACGCAGTATTTT.

The count of this clone is one. The same CDR3 arises from other DNA sequences in this sample as well. The V and J genes are TRBV9 and TRBJ2-3; no clear D. The CDR3 is made up of 12 amino acids. Deletions cut 3 bases from V and 0 bases from J, with 2 bases between. Germline lookup yields CDR1 SGDLS and CDR2 YYNGEE. CDR3 sequence reads: CASSASTDTQYF. CDR3 DNA: TGTGCCAGCAGCGCGAGCACAGATACGCAGTATTTT.

The genes are TRBV7-9 and TRBJ2-7; 8 positions agree with TRBD1. The CDR3 loop spans 15 amino acids. Germline V CDR1 and CDR2: SEHNR, FQNEAQ (reference sequence). Trimming cost V 1 base and J 1 base; bases outside gene matches: 3. The CDR3 bases are TGTGCCAGCAGCTTAGGGACAGGGAGATCCTACGAGCAGTACTTC. Translated, it gives CASSLGTGRSYEQYF.

The count of this clone is one. This chain links TRBV5-4 with TRBJ1-4, with TRBD1 matching 8 bases. The CDR3 has 16 residues. V shed 3 bases and J 8 bases; nucleotides not matched to a gene: 12. Germline-derived CDR1 and CDR2 are SGHNT and YYREEE (reference sequence). Here the CDR3 reads CASSSRKQGVREKLFF. The CDR3 DNA reads TGTGCCAGCAGCTCTAGGAAACAGGGGGTTCGGGAAAAACTGTTTTTT.

The genes are TRBV11-2 and TRBJ1-5; D is unclear. The V end was cut by 3 bases, the J end by 0 bases, with 3 bases between. Germline CDR1 and CDR2: SGHAT and FQNNGV. This CDR3 contains 13 residues. The CDR3 nucleotides read TGTGCCAGCAGCTTCGTTAGCAATCAGCCCCAGCATTTT. It codes for CASSFVSNQPQHF.

The chain combines TRBV6-5 with TRBJ2-2, with D hard to call. The CDR3 covers 13 residues. V was clipped by 2 bases and J by 5 bases, with 6 bases between them. Germline loops: CDR1 MNHEY, CDR2 SVGAGI. Here the CDR3 DNA reads TGTGCCAGCAGTTACCCGTTTACCGGGGAGCTGTTTTTT. Residues: CASSYPFTGELFF.

The V and J genes are TRBV7-3 and TRBJ2-7; the D gene is possibly TRBD1 (5 bases). The germline V and J ends were trimmed by 10 bases and 2 bases, with 15 bases remaining between them. The CDR3 length is 13 residues. The germline CDR1 and CDR2 sequences are SGHTA and FQGTGA. The CDR3 nucleotides are TGTGCCACCGCAGAGTGGGGCACCTACGAGCAGTACTTC. Residues: CATAEWGTYEQYF.

The CDR3 DNA reads TGTGCCAGCAGCTCCCGAAGCGGGAGCTCCTACAATGAGCAGTTCTTC. Protein product: CASSSRSGSSYNEQFF. The rearrangement joins TRBV7-3 to TRBJ2-1; 8 nucleotides agree with TRBD2. Germline CDR1 reads SGHTA; CDR2 reads FQGTGA. With V trimmed by 4 bases and J by 0 bases, 5 bases remained unmatched. This CDR3 has 16 residues.

The V gene is TRBV5-1, the J gene TRBJ2-2; TRBD2 aligns across 7 bases. The CDR3 loop spans 15 amino acids. The V gene's germline CDR1 is SGHRS and CDR2 YFSETQ. Unmatched junction bases numbered 5, after V lost 3 bases and J lost 3 bases. CDR3 protein: CASSSGLADTGELFF. In DNA, the CDR3 is TGCGCCAGCAGCTCAGGGCTAGCGGACACCGGGGAGCTGTTTTTT.

The chain links TRBV10-2 to TRBJ2-7; TRBD2 agrees at 10 bases. The trim removed 7 bases at V and 0 bases at J, leaving 9 bases unmatched. The germline V gene encodes CDR1 WSHSY and CDR2 SAAADI. This CDR3 is 16 amino acids long. The chain's CDR3 is CASTPGLASSSYEQYF. The DNA of the CDR3 is TGCGCCAGCACCCCGGGACTAGCGTCCAGCTCCTACGAGCAGTACTTC.

The J gene is TRBJ2-3, the V gene TRBV5-1; 7 nucleotides align to TRBD1. The CDR3 contains 13 residues. Trimming removed 2 bases from V and 5 bases from J; junction bases left unmatched: 2. CDR1 is SGHRS, CDR2 YFSETQ, per germline. This CDR3 reads CASSLGTVDTQYF. CDR3 DNA: TGCGCCAGCAGCTTAGGGACAGTAGATACGCAGTATTTT.

J is TRBJ2-5 and V is TRBV11-2, with 8 nucleotides matching TRBD1. Trimming at V came to 4 bases and at J to 3 bases, leaving 13 bases not matched to a gene. Germline CDR1 reads SGHAT; CDR2 reads FQNNGV. The CDR3 length is 17 residues. CDR3 region: CASSSLGGTGAKETQYF. In nucleotides, the CDR3 is TGTGCCAGCAGCTCATTAGGGGGGACAGGAGCTAAAGAGACCCAGTACTTC.

This CDR3 is CAIQPGQVPYEQYF. Written as DNA, the CDR3 is TGTGCCATCCAGCCGGGACAGGTTCCCTACGAGCAGTACTTC. The chain uses TRBV10-3 and TRBJ2-7, with 8 bases matching TRBD1. Per germline, CDR1 ENHRY and CDR2 SYGVKD. V lost 8 bases and J lost 2; bases outside the gene matches: 8. CDR3 length: 14 residues.

The chain is built from TRBV5-1 and TRBJ2-7; 10 bases are a match to TRBD1. The germline V gene encodes CDR1 SGHRS and CDR2 YFSETQ. Trimming cost V 6 bases and J 2 bases; bases outside gene matches: 8. The CDR3 runs 15 residues. The DNA of the CDR3 is TGCGCCAGCACCCCGTCGACAGGGGGCCCCTACGAGCAGTACTTC. As protein: CASTPSTGGPYEQYF.

This chain uses TRBV10-3 with TRBJ2-3; 13 bases fit TRBD2. This CDR3 has 16 amino acids. Unmatched junction bases numbered 7, after V lost 5 bases and J lost 5 bases. Looked up from germline, CDR1 is ENHRY and CDR2 is SYGVKD. The DNA of the CDR3 is TGTGCCATCAGTCCGGGACTAGCGGGAAGGGAAGATACGCAGTATTTT. Its protein is CAISPGLAGREDTQYF.

The chain is built from TRBV7-9 and TRBJ1-5, with 8 bases fitting TRBD1. V trimming: 5 bases; J trimming: 2 bases; junction bases outside the gene matches: 5. CDR1 and CDR2 (germline): SEHNR, FQNEAQ (reference sequence). The CDR3 has 15 amino acids. The CDR3 sequence is CASSMTGDGNQPQHF. CDR3 DNA: TGTGCCAGCAGCATGACAGGGGACGGCAATCAGCCCCAGCATTTT.

The V gene is TRBV5-1, the J gene TRBJ2-3; 9 nucleotides match TRBD1. V was clipped by 5 bases and J by 0 bases; unmatched bases: 10. Germline CDR1 and CDR2: SGHRS and YFSETQ. The CDR3 totals 17 residues. The CDR3 sequence: CASSGYRGPMSTDTQYF. The CDR3 DNA is TGCGCCAGCAGTGGTTACAGGGGGCCCATGAGCACAGATACGCAGTATTTT.

This clone occurred a few times. The chain has TRBV5-1 and TRBJ2-5, with TRBD1 matching over 9 bases. This CDR3 contains 14 residues. V gave up 5 bases and J gave up 4 bases; unmatched junction bases: 6. CDR1 is SGHRS and CDR2 is YFSETQ in the germline V gene. DNA of the CDR3: TGCGCCAGCAGTCGGGACAGGGTCCCAGAGACCCAGTACTTC. Translating gives CASSRDRVPETQYF. The whole variable domain, filled in from reference TRBV5-1 and TRBJ2-5, reads KAGVTQTPRYLIKTRGQQVTLSCSPISGHRSVSWYQQTPGQGLQFLFEYFSETQRNKGNFPGRFSGRQFSNSRSEMNVSTLELGDSALYLCASSRDRVPETQYFGPGTRLLVL.

This chain links TRBV5-1 with TRBJ2-7; TRBD2 matches 10 bases. The CDR3 loop spans 16 amino acids. Germline V gene sequence: CDR1 SGHRS, CDR2 YFSETQ. Losses at the gene ends were 0 bases for V and 3 bases for J; bases not matched to a gene: 6. The CDR3 nucleotides read TGCGCCAGCAGCTTGGTAGGGCTAGCGGGAGACTACGAGCAGTACTTC. It encodes CASSLVGLAGDYEQYF.

This clone was recorded once. The rearrangement uses TRBV25-1 and TRBJ2-3; D remains unclear. CDR3 length: 13 amino acids. Trimming cost V 2 bases and J 3 bases, with 6 bases left between them. CDR1 is MGHDK and CDR2 is SYGVNS in the germline V gene. DNA of the CDR3: TGTGCCAGCAGTGAACCACTAACAGATACGCAGTATTTT. This encodes CASSEPLTDTQYF.

The chain recombines TRBV28 with TRBJ2-6; possibly TRBD2 for D (5 bases). The CDR3 loop spans 15 amino acids. CDR1 and CDR2 (germline): MDHEN, SYDVKM. Trimming removed 5 bases from V and 4 bases from J, with 12 bases in between. The CDR3 is CASSHLAGGANVLTF. In DNA, the CDR3 is TGTGCCAGCAGTCACCTAGCTGGCGGGGCCAACGTCCTGACTTTC.